This T cell receptor beta chain was recorded in a study of T cells in Graves' hyperthyroidism and ophthalmopathy. V was shortened by 3 bases and J by 4 bases, with 12 bases between the two germline ends. This CDR3 is 14 amino acids long. Germline CDR1 reads SGHAT; CDR2 reads FQNNGV. Amplification yielded TCR beta CDR3 regions, with RNA transcripts as the source. The TCR CDR3 was amplified in a first-round RT-PCR using the HTBI primer set. Via MiXCR, TCRdb re-called the multiplex PCR reads, giving one row per CDR3 protein. The sample has about 96,000 distinct CDR3 sequences, 51% seen once; the top ten hold roughly a quarter.

The V call is TRBV11-2, the J call TRBJ1-2; D is unclear. The specimen sequenced was blood. The receptor was isolated from a woman aged 40 to 55 with Graves' hyperthyroidism. DNA of the CDR3: TGTGCCAGCAGCTTCATCGGGCTGGCCTATGGCTACACCTTC. Its translation: CASSFIGLAYGYTF.